The T cell receptor beta chain described here comes from a study of T cells in Graves' hyperthyroidism and ophthalmopathy. Germline V CDR1 and CDR2: SNHLY, FYNNEI. The CDR3 sequence is 13 residues long. V lost 4 bases and J lost 3, with 8 bases in between. The study's findings and limits: Most clonotypes expanded in the thyroid (above 0.001) were also present in blood.

In its sample, this clonotype was seen many times. Its antigen is currently unknown. From more than 9 ml of fresh peripheral blood, PBMCs were isolated. RNA transcripts gave rise to amplified TCR beta CDR3 regions. First-round RT-PCR targeting the TCR CDR3 was performed with the HTBI primer set. TCRdb recomputed calls from the multiplex PCR reads with MiXCR, one row per CDR3 protein. The sample shows 450,000 to 600,000 distinct CDR3 sequences, around 13% of them seen only once. The sample consisted of blood. The V and J genes are TRBV2 and TRBJ2-3, with a tentative D call TRBD1 (5 bases). The clonotype comes from a woman in her thirties or forties with Graves' hyperthyroidism. CDR3 nucleotides: TGTGCCAGCAGTGGACAGCAGACAGATACGCAGTATTTT. Its translation is CASSGQQTDTQYF.